The 18 T cell receptor beta chains below were found in one sample sequenced in a study of lymphopenia after photon versus proton radiotherapy. This table comes from immunoSEQ multiplex PCR, and its TCRdb copy is limited to in-frame clones, with some not included. This table has roughly 36,000 clones, roughly 88% appearing once. The source material was peripheral blood, sampled from a patient treated with photon-based radiotherapy. The receptors originated from a woman aged 45 to 65 with pancreatic cancer.

The rearrangement links TRBV28 to TRBJ1-1, with 8 bases fitting TRBD1. Looked up from germline, CDR1 is MDHEN and CDR2 is SYDVKM. The CDR3 loop spans 16 amino acids. Trimming cost V 4 bases and J 5 bases; bases outside gene matches: 12. The CDR3 DNA reads TGTGCCAGCAGTTCCACCCCAGGGGGCGGAGGGACTGAAGCTTTCTTT. Encoded protein: CASSSTPGGGGTEAFF.

The chain joins TRBV6-5 to TRBJ2-1; 7 positions match TRBD2. The germline CDR1 and CDR2 sequences are MNHEY and SVGAGI. With 0 bases clipped from V and 1 base from J, the junction kept 3 bases outside the gene matches. This CDR3 has 16 amino acids. Here the CDR3 reads CASSYSSSGSYNEQFF. The CDR3 coding sequence is TGTGCCAGCAGTTACTCATCTAGCGGATCCTACAATGAGCAGTTCTTC.

This sequence joins TRBV28 and TRBJ2-7; D gene ambiguous. Germline assignment: CDR1 MDHEN and CDR2 SYDVKM. V lost 8 bases and J 6 bases, leaving 2 bases between the germline ends. CDR3 size: 8 residues. The CDR3 spells CASGEQYF. In nucleotides, the CDR3 is TGTGCCAGCGGCGAGCAGTACTTC.

The V call is TRBV6-1, the J call TRBJ1-1, with a weak D call TRBD1 (5 bases). The germline CDR1 and CDR2 sequences are MNHNS and SASEGT. This CDR3 contains 13 residues. Trimming pared 0 bases from V and 4 bases from J, leaving 6 bases between. Here the CDR3 reads CASSEAGPTEAFF. The CDR3 DNA reads as TGTGCCAGCAGTGAAGCGGGACCCACTGAAGCTTTCTTT.

The chain links TRBV6-5 to TRBJ2-1, with D tentatively TRBD1 or TRBD2 (5 bases each). Per germline, CDR1 MNHEY and CDR2 SVGAGI. Trimming stripped 7 bases from V and 3 bases from J, with 7 bases between. The CDR3 contains 12 residues. CDR3 nucleotide sequence: TGTGCCAGCACTGGGGGCTACAATGAGCAGTTCTTC. Translating gives CASTGGYNEQFF.

This clone was observed a single time. CDR3 bases: TGTGCCAGTAGTGAAAGGTTGAACACTGAAGCTTTCTTT. Translation: CASSERLNTEAFF. This rearrangement joins TRBV19 to TRBJ1-1; no clear D gene. Looked up from germline, CDR1 is LNHDA and CDR2 is SQIVND (reference sequence). The CDR3 extends over 13 amino acids. Trimming took off 5 bases at V and 0 bases at J, with 7 bases between the two ends. Full variable domain (outside the CDR3, taken from reference TRBV19 and TRBJ1-1): DGGITQSPKYLFRKEGQNVTLSCEQNLNHDAMYWYRQDPGQGLRLIYYSQIVNDFQKGDIAEGYSVSREKKESFPLTVTSAQKNPTAFYLCASSERLNTEAFFGQGTRLTVV.

The chain is built from TRBV7-6 and TRBJ2-7; the D gene is possibly TRBD2 (6 bases). The CDR3 has 16 amino acids. With 5 bases removed from V and 4 bases from J, the gap between germline ends came to 21 bases. Looked up from germline, CDR1 is SGHVS and CDR2 is FNYEAQ. The CDR3 here is CASSPSPGRYSYEQYF. The CDR3, as DNA: TGTGCCAGCAGCCCTTCTCCCGGGAGATATTCTTACGAGCAGTACTTC.

The V call is TRBV19, the J call TRBJ1-3, with D unresolved. Germline loops: CDR1 LNHDA, CDR2 SQIVND (reference sequence). V lost 7 bases and J 0 bases, leaving 10 bases between the germline ends. The CDR3 spans 14 residues. CDR3 sequence reads: CASKRLSSGNTIYF. In DNA, the CDR3 is TGTGCCAGTAAACGGCTGAGCTCTGGAAACACCATATATTTT.

The chain joins TRBV19 to TRBJ2-1; D gene uncertain. V shed 5 bases and J shed 6 bases, with 5 bases lying between them. The germline CDR1 and CDR2 sequences are LNHDA and SQIVND (reference sequence). This CDR3 contains 11 residues. The CDR3 reads CASSAFNEQFF. CDR3 nucleotides: TGTGCCAGTAGTGCCTTCAATGAGCAGTTCTTC.

The genes are TRBV6-5 and TRBJ2-7; TRBD2 might be the D (5 bases). This CDR3 spans 14 amino acids. Germline V gene sequence: CDR1 MNHEY, CDR2 SVGAGI. V was shortened by 6 bases and J by 5 bases, with 17 bases between the two germline ends. The CDR3 protein is CASSPLEGWNEQYF. In DNA, the CDR3 is TGTGCCAGCAGCCCGTTAGAGGGTTGGAACGAGCAGTACTTC.

The V call is TRBV6-5, the J call TRBJ2-2; the D is unclear. V dropped 5 bases and J dropped 7 bases, with 14 bases sitting between them. The CDR3 totals 14 residues. Germline CDR1 reads MNHEY; CDR2 reads SVGAGI. The CDR3 spells CASSLAAPSGELFF. DNA of the CDR3: TGTGCCAGCAGTCTGGCGGCTCCGAGCGGGGAGCTGTTTTTT.

This sequence joins TRBV27 and TRBJ1-1; 9 nucleotides line up with TRBD1. The CDR3 is made up of 13 amino acids. Trimming at V came to 5 bases and at J to 6 bases, leaving 4 bases not matched to a gene. CDR1 and CDR2 from the germline V gene are MNHEY and SMNVEV (reference sequence). CDR3: CASSTRQGAEAFF. CDR3 bases: TGTGCCAGCAGTACGCGACAGGGGGCTGAAGCTTTCTTT.

V is TRBV27 and J is TRBJ1-5, with 9 bases lining up with TRBD1. CDR3 length equals 16 residues. J lost 4 bases, V lost 4 bases, and 8 bases had no gene match. Per the germline V gene, CDR1 is MNHEY and CDR2 is SMNVEV (reference sequence). This CDR3 is CASSSSGTGRNQPQHF. In nucleotides, the CDR3 is TGTGCCAGCAGTTCCTCCGGGACAGGGCGAAATCAGCCCCAGCATTTT.

This clone has just one count. The V call is TRBV4-3, the J call TRBJ2-7; 9 bases fit TRBD1. J lost 3 bases, V lost 4 bases, and 4 bases had no gene match. The CDR3 length is 14 residues. Germline CDR1 is LGHNA and CDR2 is YSLEER. In DNA, the CDR3 is TGCGCCAGCAGCCGAGCGGGACAGGGCTACGAGCAGTACTTC. Translation gives CASSRAGQGYEQYF.

In this sample, this clone turned up once. The chain couples TRBV10-2 to TRBJ1-4; D is possibly TRBD1 (6 bases). This CDR3 spans 14 amino acids. V was clipped by 2 bases and J by 8 bases, with 12 bases between them. In germline, CDR1 is WSHSY, CDR2 SAAADI. The chain's CDR3 is CASSERGGGEKLFF. The CDR3, as DNA: TGCGCCAGCAGTGAGAGGGGGGGCGGGGAAAAACTGTTTTTT.

J is TRBJ1-2 and V is TRBV30, with TRBD1 as a possible D gene (6 bases). Trimming removed 0 bases from V and 3 bases from J, with 11 bases in between. Per germline, CDR1 GTSNPN and CDR2 SVGIG (reference sequence). The CDR3 has 14 residues. The CDR3 DNA follows: TGTGCCTGGAGTGTAACAGGGATCGACTATGGCTACACCTTC. Protein sequence: CAWSVTGIDYGYTF.

This clone was detected only once. The chain combines TRBV9 with TRBJ2-5; 8 nucleotides agree with TRBD1. Germline loops: CDR1 SGDLS, CDR2 YYNGEE. J lost 1 base, V lost 4 bases, and 15 bases had no gene match. The CDR3 is 18 residues long. CDR3 in DNA: TGTGCCAGCAGCCTAGGCGGGGCGACAGGGGCCATCCAAGAGACCCAGTACTTC. This translates into CASSLGGATGAIQETQYF.

The V call is TRBV19, the J call TRBJ1-2; possible D gene TRBD1, 6 bases. The germline gives CDR1 LNHDA, CDR2 SQIVND (reference sequence). Trimming pared 4 bases from V and 4 bases from J, leaving 13 bases between. This CDR3 region has 14 residues. CDR3 sequence reads: CASSNRGPGYGYTF. Here the CDR3 DNA reads TGTGCCAGTAGTAATCGGGGGCCCGGCTATGGCTACACCTTC.